These 20 T cell receptor beta chains were all obtained from the same sample, sequenced in a study of blood T cell repertoires in COVID-19. TCRdb keeps only in-frame clones here, not all; method: immunoSEQ multiplex PCR. The sample yields 130,000 to 150,000 clones, around 82% seen once. Input material: PBMCs or T cells enriched from blood (not recorded which). These receptors were obtained from a man aged 40-49 years with acute COVID-19.

This sequence joins TRBV27 and TRBJ1-5; 9 bases fit TRBD1. This CDR3 has 18 amino acids. Germline-derived CDR1 and CDR2 are MNHEY and SMNVEV (reference sequence). The V and J ends lost 0 bases and 6 bases, in that order; junction bases with no gene match: 12. CDR3 sequence: CASSLSKTGGQLTQPQHF. The DNA of the CDR3 is TGTGCCAGCAGTTTATCTAAGACAGGGGGGCAATTGACTCAGCCCCAGCATTTT.

Worth noting for this clone: The same CDR3 is also encoded by other DNA sequences in this sample. V usage is TRBV7-9 and J usage is TRBJ2-5, with D uncertain. The CDR3 is made up of 12 amino acids. V lost 5 bases, J lost 4 bases, and 8 bases lay in between. CDR1 SEHNR and CDR2 FQNEAQ come from the germline V gene (reference sequence). CDR3 DNA sequence: TGTGCCAGCAGCCCCCGGAGAGAGACCCAGTACTTC. Residues: CASSPRRETQYF.

V is TRBV9 and J is TRBJ1-6; perhaps TRBD1 as D (5 bases). Germline-derived CDR1 and CDR2 are SGDLS and YYNGEE. CDR3 length equals 15 residues. V dropped 2 bases and J dropped 2 bases, with 8 bases sitting between them. CDR3 region: CASSVGGAYNSPLHF. The CDR3 DNA reads TGTGCCAGCAGCGTTGGGGGGGCCTATAATTCACCCCTCCACTTT.

The chain joins TRBV30 to TRBJ1-6; tentatively, D is TRBD1 (5 bases). Germline loops: CDR1 GTSNPN, CDR2 SVGIG (reference sequence). Trimming stripped 4 bases from V and 9 bases from J, with 13 bases between. This CDR3 has 13 amino acids. CDR3 in amino acids: CAWKRQSRSPLHF. The DNA of the CDR3 is TGTGCCTGGAAGAGACAGAGCCGTTCACCCCTCCACTTT.

This chain uses TRBV11-2 with TRBJ2-5; 7 positions agree with TRBD1. Trimming removed 6 bases from V and 4 bases from J; junction bases left unmatched: 8. The CDR3 contains 14 residues. In germline, CDR1 is SGHAT, CDR2 FQNNGV. CDR3 residues: CASSPNTGAETQYF. The CDR3 DNA is TGTGCCAGCAGTCCTAACACAGGGGCAGAGACCCAGTACTTC.

The CDR3 coding sequence is TGTGCCAGCAGCTCCGCGACAGGGCCTCATGGCTACACCTTC. It is translated as CASSSATGPHGYTF. V usage is TRBV7-8 and J usage is TRBJ1-2; 7 bases match TRBD1. With 4 bases clipped from V and 6 bases from J, the junction kept 8 bases outside the gene matches. CDR1 is SGHVS, CDR2 FQNEAQ, per germline. This CDR3 region has 14 residues.

This clone is a singleton in its sample. The chain joins TRBV28 to TRBJ2-5; 9 bases align to TRBD1. Germline-derived CDR1 and CDR2 are MDHEN and SYDVKM. V was pared by 1 base and J by 7 bases, with 16 bases of the junction left unmatched. This CDR3 region has 18 residues. The CDR3 loop is CASSLFGTGNGPWGTQYF. The CDR3 DNA reads TGTGCCAGCAGTTTATTCGGGACAGGGAATGGGCCTTGGGGGACCCAGTACTTC.

The chain is built from TRBV5-6 and TRBJ2-7, with 9 bases aligning to TRBD2. The V segment lost 0 bases and the J segment 3 bases; nucleotides outside the gene matches: 1. Looked up from germline, CDR1 is SGHDT and CDR2 is YYEEEE. The CDR3 sequence is 14 residues long. The CDR3 bases are TGTGCCAGCAGCTTGGGGACTAGCGTCTACGAGCAGTACTTC. It yields the protein CASSLGTSVYEQYF.

The gene calls are TRBV19 and TRBJ1-1; possibly TRBD1 for D (6 bases). The CDR3 is 15 residues long. Trimming removed 7 bases from V and 0 bases from J, with 15 bases in between. CDR1 is LNHDA, CDR2 SQIVND, per germline (reference sequence). Written as DNA, the CDR3 is TGTGCCAGTACCCTCCGAAGGGGGATGAACACTGAAGCTTTCTTT. This translates into CASTLRRGMNTEAFF.

The chain couples TRBV11-2 to TRBJ2-5, with D possibly TRBD2 on 5 matching bases. V lost 5 bases and J 7 bases, leaving 14 bases between the germline ends. Germline V gene sequence: CDR1 SGHAT, CDR2 FQNNGV. This CDR3 is 13 amino acids long. CDR3 nucleotides: TGTGCCAGCAGCCCGGAGGCCTCAGGGACCCAGTACTTC. This translates into CASSPEASGTQYF.

The chain recombines TRBV5-4 with TRBJ2-5, with D maybe TRBD2 (5 bases). Germline CDR1 reads SGHNT; CDR2 reads YYREEE (reference sequence). CDR3 length equals 15 residues. V shed 3 bases and J shed 5 bases, with 17 bases lying between them. The CDR3 bases are TGTGCCAGCAGCTCCCCAGGAGTAGCGAAGGAGACCCAGTACTTC. Protein product: CASSSPGVAKETQYF.

The chain employs TRBV11-2 and TRBJ2-7; 10 bases map to TRBD2. The CDR3 runs 15 residues. Germline lookup yields CDR1 SGHAT and CDR2 FQNNGV. Trimming removed 1 base from V and 7 bases from J; junction bases left unmatched: 7. This CDR3 is CASSLGAGGPGEQYF. The CDR3 DNA follows: TGTGCCAGCAGCTTAGGAGCGGGAGGGCCGGGTGAGCAGTACTTC.

The chain is built from TRBV9 and TRBJ2-2, with D unresolved. Trimming removed 3 bases at V and 7 bases at J, with 7 bases between. The CDR3 sequence is 12 residues long. Germline V gives CDR1 SGDLS, CDR2 YYNGEE. The CDR3: CASSGGSGELFF. The CDR3 DNA is TGTGCCAGCAGCGGAGGCAGCGGGGAGCTGTTTTTT.

This chain joins TRBV4-1 and TRBJ1-1; TRBD1 might be the D (5 bases). The germline V gene has CDR1 MGHRA and CDR2 YSYEKL. V lost 0 bases and J 2 bases, leaving 13 bases between the germline ends. This CDR3 has 16 amino acids. CDR3 region: CASSQETSRVNTEAFF. DNA of the CDR3: TGCGCCAGCAGCCAAGAAACTAGCAGGGTAAACACTGAAGCTTTCTTT.

V usage is TRBV28 and J usage is TRBJ1-6; possibly TRBD1 for D (5 bases). The V end was cut by 7 bases, the J end by 8 bases, with 12 bases between. Germline CDR1 reads MDHEN; CDR2 reads SYDVKM. The CDR3 contains 13 residues. The CDR3 spells CASMESGYSPLHF. The CDR3 DNA reads TGTGCCAGCATGGAGTCAGGGTATTCACCCCTCCACTTT.

This chain connects TRBV18 to TRBJ2-3; the match to TRBD2 covers 10 bases. V gave up 6 bases and J gave up 0 bases; unmatched junction bases: 15. This CDR3 has 19 residues. CDR1 and CDR2 from the germline V gene are KGHSH and LQKENI. CDR3 sequence (DNA): TGTGCCAGCTCGCAAGGGAGGGCTAGCGGGAGACTGAGCACAGATACGCAGTATTTT. It yields the protein CASSQGRASGRLSTDTQYF.

The J gene is TRBJ2-1, the V gene TRBV7-2; 10 bases agree with TRBD2. CDR3 size: 15 residues. The V gene's germline CDR1 is SGHTA and CDR2 FQGNSA. After removal of 5 bases from V and 2 bases from J, the junction contained 3 bases not matched to a gene. The CDR3 region is CASSLTSGTYNEQFF. As DNA, the CDR3 is TGTGCCAGCAGCCTAACTAGCGGGACCTACAATGAGCAGTTCTTC.

This clone was observed a few times. V usage is TRBV5-1 and J usage is TRBJ1-5, with D perhaps TRBD1 (6 bases). Trimming took off 0 bases at V and 5 bases at J, with 12 bases between the two ends. This CDR3 contains 15 residues. Germline CDR1 reads SGHRS; CDR2 reads YFSETQ. The chain's CDR3 is CASSLAGGGYQPQHF. In DNA, the CDR3 is TGCGCCAGCAGCTTGGCGGGGGGCGGCTATCAGCCCCAGCATTTT.

V and J are TRBV7-2 and TRBJ2-7; no clear D. Trimming took 5 bases from V and 3 from J, leaving 11 bases between them. Germline V gene sequence: CDR1 SGHTA, CDR2 FQGNSA. CDR3 length: 13 amino acids. The CDR3 here is CASSPGSNYEQYF. CDR3 DNA: TGTGCCAGCAGCCCAGGCTCAAACTACGAGCAGTACTTC.

The V and J genes are TRBV19 and TRBJ2-5, with D maybe TRBD2 (5 bases). The CDR3 extends over 15 amino acids. Trimming took 3 bases from V and 5 from J, leaving 16 bases between them. Germline CDR1 LNHDA, CDR2 SQIVND (reference sequence). This chain's CDR3 is CASSIGPGSMETQYF. CDR3 nucleotide sequence: TGTGCCAGTAGTATTGGTCCGGGGTCCATGGAGACCCAGTACTTC.